This T cell receptor (beta chain) was sequenced for a study of blood T cell repertoires in COVID-19. Study in general: Acute and convalescent COVID-19 specimens originated in the United States, Italy and Spain. The cDNA or gDNA used as material had been derived from T cells, B-cell-depleted T cells, or PBMCs.

With 0 bases removed from V and 3 bases from J, the gap between germline ends came to 11 bases. The CDR3 runs 15 residues. Germline V lookup: CDR1 MGHRA, CDR2 YSYEKL. In the original workflow: Counts of nucleated cells, estimated from reference gene primer amplification, were obtained. Data came from immunoSEQ multiplex PCR; TCRdb stores just in-frame clones and leaves some out. V, J and clone size are those of that table, while D and trimming were read from the DNA. The sample contains roughly 57,000 clones, around 70% of which appear only once. The material sequenced was peripheral blood. The chain is built from TRBV4-1 and TRBJ2-5; possible D gene TRBD2, 5 bases. This TCR was recovered from a woman in her seventies with acute or convalescent COVID-19. This CDR3 is CASSQEGRGEETQYF. CDR3 DNA: TGCGCCAGCAGCCAAGAGGGCCGGGGAGAAGAGACCCAGTACTTC.